This T cell receptor (beta chain) was recovered during a study of HIV-infected children after antiretroviral therapy interruption. Across the study: Children had CD4+ above 500, viral load below 50 copies/ml, either treatment arm. Samples from the continuous-treatment group were taken at weeks 0, 48 and 150. For the interruption arm, samples span week 0 through about 3 years after study end.

A 3' RACE protocol on RNA, with unique molecular identifiers, produced the TCR library. TCRdb re-analysed the 3' RACE reads in MiXCR, keeping a single row per CDR3 protein. The sample shows roughly 46,000 distinct CDR3 sequences, roughly 4.5% of them seen only once. The sample's treatment: PENTA 11 planned treatment interruption arm or continuous ART arm. Naive CD4+ CD45RA+ CD45RO- T cells were sorted from thawed PBMCs. The material sequenced was CD45RA+ CD4+ T cells from PBMCs, pooled from several time points, taken from a donor given antiretroviral therapy, either interrupted or continuous. Subset described: naive CD4+ CD45RA+ CD45RO- T cells. The TCR comes from a pool of human donors with HIV.

CDR3 sequence (DNA): TGTGCCAGCAGTTTAGGGAGTCAAACACCCCTCCACTTT. This gives the protein CASSLGSQTPLHF. The rearrangement uses TRBV12-3 or TRBV12-4 and TRBJ1-6; D gene ambiguous. The CDR3 runs 13 residues. The germline V and J ends were trimmed by 1 base and 11 bases, with 9 bases remaining between them.